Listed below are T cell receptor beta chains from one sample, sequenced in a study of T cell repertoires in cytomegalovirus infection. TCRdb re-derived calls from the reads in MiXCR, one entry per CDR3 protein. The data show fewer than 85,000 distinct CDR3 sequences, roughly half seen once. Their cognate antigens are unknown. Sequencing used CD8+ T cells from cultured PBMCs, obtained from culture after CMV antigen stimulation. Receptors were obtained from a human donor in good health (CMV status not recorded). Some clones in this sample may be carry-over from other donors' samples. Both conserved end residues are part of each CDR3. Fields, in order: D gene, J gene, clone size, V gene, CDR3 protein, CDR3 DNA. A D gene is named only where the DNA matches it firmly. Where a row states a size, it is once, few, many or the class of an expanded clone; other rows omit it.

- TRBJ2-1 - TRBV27 CASSLPAPYNEQFF TGTGCCAGCAGTCTCCCGGCCCCCTACAATGAGCAGTTCTTC
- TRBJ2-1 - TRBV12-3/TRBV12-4 CASSESVSSYNEQFF TGTGCCAGCAGCGAGAGCGTGAGCTCCTACAATGAGCAGTTCTTC
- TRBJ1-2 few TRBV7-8 CASSKNRGTTHRGYTF TGTGCCAGCAGCAAAAACCGGGGGACCACTCATCGGGGCTACACCTTC
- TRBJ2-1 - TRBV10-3 CASFRGDYNEQFF TGTGCCTCCTTCCGCGGGGACTACAATGAGCAGTTCTTC
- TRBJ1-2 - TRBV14 CASSQPGHYGYTF TGTGCCAGCAGCCAGCCAGGTCACTATGGCTACACCTTC
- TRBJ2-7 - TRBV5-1 CASSLVAQALDEQYF TGCGCCAGCAGCTTGGTAGCACAGGCGTTGGACGAGCAGTACTTC
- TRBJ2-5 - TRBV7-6 CASSWGQGDQETQYF TGTGCCAGCAGCTGGGGGCAGGGAGACCAAGAGACCCAGTACTTC
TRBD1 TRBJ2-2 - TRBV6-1 CAEGAQPPGELFF TGTGCAGAGGGGGCGCAACCTCCCGGGGAGCTGTTTTTT
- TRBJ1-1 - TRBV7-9 CASSLQGTATEAFF TGTGCCAGCAGCTTACAGGGGACGGCCACTGAAGCTTTCTTT
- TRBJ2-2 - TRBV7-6 CASSLRTKRGELFF TGTGCCAGCAGCTTGAGGACAAAACGAGGGGAGCTGTTTTTT
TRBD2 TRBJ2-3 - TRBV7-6 CASSLRGLAGLTDTQYF TGTGCCAGCAGCTTAAGGGGACTAGCGGGCCTCACAGATACGCAGTATTTT
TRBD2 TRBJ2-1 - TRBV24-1 CATSDLTSGGLNEQFF TGTGCCACCAGTGATCTTACTAGCGGTGGGTTAAATGAGCAGTTCTTC
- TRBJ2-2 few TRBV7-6 CASKGGGELFF TGTGCCAGCAAAGGGGGCGGGGAGCTGTTTTTT
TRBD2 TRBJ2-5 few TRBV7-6 CASSSYEASGGEETQYF TGTGCCAGCAGCTCGTACGAGGCTAGCGGGGGGGAAGAGACCCAGTACTTC
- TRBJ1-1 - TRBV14 CASSHRHRTEAFF TGTGCCAGCAGCCACCGACATAGAACTGAAGCTTTCTTT
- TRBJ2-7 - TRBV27 CASRSSYEQYF TGTGCCAGTCGGAGCTCCTACGAGCAGTACTTC
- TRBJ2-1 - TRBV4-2 CASSQHNPESRLQYNEQFF TGTGCCAGCAGCCAGCATAACCCTGAGTCGAGACTACAGTACAATGAGCAGTTCTTC
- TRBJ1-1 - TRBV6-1 CASSESRGNTEAFF TGTGCCAGCAGTGAGTCCAGGGGGAACACTGAAGCTTTCTTT
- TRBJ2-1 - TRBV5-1 CASSLMGELNEQFF TGCGCCAGCAGCTTGATGGGTGAACTCAATGAGCAGTTCTTC
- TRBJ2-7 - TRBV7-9 CASSFGQYEQYF TGTGCCAGCAGCTTTGGTCAATACGAGCAGTACTTC
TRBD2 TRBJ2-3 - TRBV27 CASSSQREVTDTQYF TGTGCCAGCAGTTCCCAGCGGGAGGTCACAGATACGCAGTATTTT
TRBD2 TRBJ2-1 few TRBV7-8 CASSLGSGRFGENEQFF TGTGCCAGCAGCTTAGGTAGCGGGAGGTTCGGGGAAAATGAGCAGTTCTTC
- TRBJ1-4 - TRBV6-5 CASSYGNPMGATNEKLFF TGTGCCAGCAGTTACGGAAACCCCATGGGAGCAACTAATGAAAAACTGTTTTTT
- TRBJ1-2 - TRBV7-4 CASSLIQFNYGYTF TGTGCCAGCAGCTTAATTCAGTTTAACTATGGCTACACCTTC
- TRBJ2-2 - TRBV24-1 CATSDRKGKDTGELFF TGTGCCACCAGTGATCGAAAGGGAAAGGACACCGGGGAGCTGTTTTTT
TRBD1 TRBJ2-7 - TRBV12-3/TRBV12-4 CASSIDRAPYEQYF TGTGCCAGCAGCATAGACAGGGCACCCTACGAGCAGTACTTC
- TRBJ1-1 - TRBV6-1 CASSEERSTEAFF TGTGCCAGCAGTGAAGAGAGAAGCACTGAAGCTTTCTTT
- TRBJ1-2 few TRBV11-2 CASSLWSGARENYGYTF TGTGCCAGCAGCTTATGGTCGGGGGCCAGGGAGAACTATGGCTACACCTTC
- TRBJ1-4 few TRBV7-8 CASSSLGEKLFF TGTGCCAGCAGCTCCCTTGGGGAAAAACTGTTTTTT
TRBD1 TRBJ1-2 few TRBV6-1 CASTFGTGARGYTF TGTGCCAGCACCTTCGGGACAGGGGCTAGGGGCTACACCTTC
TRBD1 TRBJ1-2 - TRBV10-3 CAISESTGQGSYGYTF TGTGCCATCAGTGAGTCGACGGGACAGGGTTCCTATGGCTACACCTTC
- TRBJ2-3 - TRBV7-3 CASSSGPGRGDTQYF TGTGCCAGCAGCTCCGGGCCCGGGAGAGGGGATACGCAGTATTTT
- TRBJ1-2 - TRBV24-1 CATSDSTGGHEANYGYTF TGTGCCACCAGTGATTCCACTGGGGGACATGAAGCTAACTATGGCTACACCTTC
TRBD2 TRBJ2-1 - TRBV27 CASSLGLAGELSSYNEQFF TGTGCCAGCAGTTTGGGACTAGCGGGAGAACTAAGCTCCTACAATGAGCAGTTCTTC
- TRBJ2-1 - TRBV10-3 CAISEPGQLRTNEQFF TGTGCCATCAGTGAGCCGGGACAACTAAGGACTAATGAGCAGTTCTTC
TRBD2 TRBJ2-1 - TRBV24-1 CAISDLAGGPRDEQFF TGTGCCATCAGTGATCTAGCGGGAGGGCCTAGGGATGAGCAGTTCTTC
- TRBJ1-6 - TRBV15 CATSRALGGYNSPLHF TGTGCCACCAGCAGAGCCCTCGGGGGGTATAATTCACCCCTCCACTTT
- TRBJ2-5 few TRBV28 CASSSSAGGGETQYF -
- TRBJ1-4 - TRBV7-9 CASSLGVSTTNEKLFF TGTGCCAGCAGCTTAGGTGTCTCAACAACTAATGAAAAACTGTTTTTT
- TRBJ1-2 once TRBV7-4 CASSLPVRGRTNCGYTF TGTGCCAGCAGCTTACCAGTTCGCGGGCGCACTAACTGTGGCTACACCTTC
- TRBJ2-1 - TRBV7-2 CASSLQGRYGEQFF TGTGCCAGCAGCTTACAGGGGAGGTACGGTGAGCAGTTCTTC
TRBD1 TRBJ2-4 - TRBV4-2 CASSQDWGTGENIQYF TGTGCCAGCAGCCAAGATTGGGGGACAGGGGAAAACATTCAGTACTTC
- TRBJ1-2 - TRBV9 CASTPKEGPNYGYTF TGTGCCAGCACCCCGAAGGAGGGCCCTAACTATGGCTACACCTTC
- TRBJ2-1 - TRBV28 CASSPLERSYNEQFF TGTGCCAGCAGTCCCTTGGAGCGCTCCTACAATGAGCAGTTCTTC
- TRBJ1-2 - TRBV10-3 CAISPTAREYYGYTF TGTGCCATCAGTCCGACCGCCCGAGAGTACTATGGCTACACCTTC
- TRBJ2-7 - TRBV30 CAWSRSGYEQYF TGTGCCTGGAGTCGGTCAGGCTACGAGCAGTACTTC